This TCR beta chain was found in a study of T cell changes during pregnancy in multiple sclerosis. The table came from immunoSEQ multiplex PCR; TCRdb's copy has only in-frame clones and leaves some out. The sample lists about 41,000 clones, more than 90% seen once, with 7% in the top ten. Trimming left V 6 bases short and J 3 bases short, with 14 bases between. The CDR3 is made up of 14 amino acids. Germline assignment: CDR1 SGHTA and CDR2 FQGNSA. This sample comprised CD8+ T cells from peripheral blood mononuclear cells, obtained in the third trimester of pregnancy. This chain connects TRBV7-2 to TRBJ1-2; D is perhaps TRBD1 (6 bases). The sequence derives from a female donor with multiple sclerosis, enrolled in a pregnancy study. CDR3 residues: CASSSSRGDYGYTF. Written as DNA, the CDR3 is TGTGCCAGCAGTTCCAGCAGGGGCGACTATGGCTACACCTTC. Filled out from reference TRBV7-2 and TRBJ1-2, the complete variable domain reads GAGVSQSPSNKVTEKGKDVELRCDPISGHTALYWYRQSLGQGLEFLIYFQGNSAPDKSGLPSDRFSAERTGGSVSTLTIQRTQQEDSAVYLCASSSSRGDYGYTFGSGTRLTVV.